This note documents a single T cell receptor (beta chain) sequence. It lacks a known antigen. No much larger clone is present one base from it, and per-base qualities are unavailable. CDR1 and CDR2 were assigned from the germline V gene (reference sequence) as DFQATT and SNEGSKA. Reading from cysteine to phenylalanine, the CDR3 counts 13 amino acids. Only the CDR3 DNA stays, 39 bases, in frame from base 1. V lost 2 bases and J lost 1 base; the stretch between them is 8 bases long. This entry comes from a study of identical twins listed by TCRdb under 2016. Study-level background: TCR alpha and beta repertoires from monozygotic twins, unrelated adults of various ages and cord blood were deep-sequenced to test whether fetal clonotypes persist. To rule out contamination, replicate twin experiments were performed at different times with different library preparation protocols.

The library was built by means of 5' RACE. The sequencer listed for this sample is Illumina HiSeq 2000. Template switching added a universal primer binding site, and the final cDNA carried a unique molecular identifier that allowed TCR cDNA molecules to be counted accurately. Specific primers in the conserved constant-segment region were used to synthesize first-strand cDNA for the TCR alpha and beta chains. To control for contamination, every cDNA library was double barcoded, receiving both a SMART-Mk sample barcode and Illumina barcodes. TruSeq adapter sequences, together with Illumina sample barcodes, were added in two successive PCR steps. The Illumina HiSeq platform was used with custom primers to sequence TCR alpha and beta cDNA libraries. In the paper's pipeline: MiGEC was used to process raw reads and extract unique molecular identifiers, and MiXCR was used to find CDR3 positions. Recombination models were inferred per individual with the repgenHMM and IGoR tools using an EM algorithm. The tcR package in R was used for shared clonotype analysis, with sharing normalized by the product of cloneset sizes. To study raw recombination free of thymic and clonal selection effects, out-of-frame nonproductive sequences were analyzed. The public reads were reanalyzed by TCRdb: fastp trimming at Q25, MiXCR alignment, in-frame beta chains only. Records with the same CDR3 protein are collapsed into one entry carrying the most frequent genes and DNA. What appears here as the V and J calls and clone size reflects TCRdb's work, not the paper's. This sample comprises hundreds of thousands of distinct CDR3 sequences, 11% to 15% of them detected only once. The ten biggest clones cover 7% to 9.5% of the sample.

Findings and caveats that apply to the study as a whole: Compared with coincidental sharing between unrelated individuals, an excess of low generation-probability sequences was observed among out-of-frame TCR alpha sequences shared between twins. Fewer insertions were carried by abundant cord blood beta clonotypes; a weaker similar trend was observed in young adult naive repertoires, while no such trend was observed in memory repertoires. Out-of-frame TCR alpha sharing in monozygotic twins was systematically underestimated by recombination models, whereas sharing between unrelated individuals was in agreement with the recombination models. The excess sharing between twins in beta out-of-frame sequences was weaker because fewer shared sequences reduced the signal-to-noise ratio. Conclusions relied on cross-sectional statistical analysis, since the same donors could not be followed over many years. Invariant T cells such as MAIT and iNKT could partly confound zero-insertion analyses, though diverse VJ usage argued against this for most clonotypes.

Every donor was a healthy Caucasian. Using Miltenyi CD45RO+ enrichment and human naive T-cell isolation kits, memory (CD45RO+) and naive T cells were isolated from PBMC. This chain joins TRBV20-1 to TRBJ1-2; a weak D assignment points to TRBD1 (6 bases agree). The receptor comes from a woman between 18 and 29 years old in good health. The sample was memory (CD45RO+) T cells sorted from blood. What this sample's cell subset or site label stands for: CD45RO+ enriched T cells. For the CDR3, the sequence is CSARRQVNYGYTF. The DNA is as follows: TGCAGTGCTAGAAGACAGGTTAACTATGGCTACACCTTC.